This T cell receptor beta chain emerged from a study of T-cell reconstitution after alpha-beta-depleted transplantation in children. Study-wide findings and caveats: At the one-year point after transplant, T-cell counts and TCRbeta diversity were found to come mostly from T cells that had been newly produced. Approximately two months post-transplant, alpha-beta T cells reportedly originated from several hundred expanded graft clones.

Molecular barcoding with unique molecular identifiers was used for the TCRbeta library. TCRdb analysed the PCR reads with MiXCR anew, one entry per CDR3 protein. The sample lists about 150,000 distinct CDR3 sequences; 11% were seen once. This clonotype was detected ten times or more. The target antigen is unknown. CDR1 and CDR2 (germline): SGHRS, YFSETQ. The CDR3 contains 15 residues. The V and J ends lost 0 bases and 3 bases respectively, with 10 bases between them. The TCR sequence derives from a boy between 2 and 10 years old with acute myeloid leukemia, due to receive a stem cell transplant. This specimen consisted of PBMCs, obtained before TCRalphabeta/CD19-depleted stem cell transplant. The gene calls are TRBV5-1 and TRBJ1-3; D not certain. In DNA form, the CDR3 reads TGCGCCAGCAGCTTGGAGGGAATGGGTGGAAACACCATATATTTT. This encodes CASSLEGMGGNTIYF.